This T cell receptor (beta chain) was documented in a study of siplizumab effects on memory and regulatory T cells. The data were produced by immunoSEQ multiplex PCR, yet TCRdb's version contains in-frame clones alone and is incomplete. This sample has under 110,000 clones; approximately 91% occur once, and the top ten carry about 12%. This CDR3 spans 17 amino acids. The germline V gene has CDR1 SQVTM and CDR2 ANQGSEA. V was pared by 0 bases and J by 4 bases, with 9 bases of the junction left unmatched. Sequencing was carried out using non-Treg CD4+ T cells sorted from blood. This chain connects TRBV29-1 to TRBJ2-1; 10 bases align to TRBD2. The source is a human donor in good health. This chain's CDR3 is CSVEDRAGGRRYNEQFF. CDR3 nucleotides: TGCAGCGTTGAAGATCGAGCGGGAGGGCGTCGGTACAATGAGCAGTTCTTC.